This T cell receptor beta chain was observed in a study of blood T cell repertoires in COVID-19. Study-wide background: T cells, B-cell-depleted T cells, or PBMCs provided the cDNA or gDNA that served as material.

Generated by immunoSEQ multiplex PCR, the TCRdb table keeps only in-frame clones and is missing some. Found here are about 380,000 clones, about 89% of them singletons; the top ten hold more than 1%. The germline V and J ends were trimmed by 2 bases and 6 bases, with 9 bases remaining between them. The CDR3 runs 13 residues. The germline V gene encodes CDR1 KGHDR and CDR2 SFDVKD. The gene calls are TRBV24-1 and TRBJ1-2; D ambiguous. The TCR comes from a man aged 40-49 years with acute or convalescent COVID-19. Sample: peripheral blood. CDR3 protein: CATSDSLADGYTF. The CDR3 bases are TGTGCCACCAGTGATTCCCTAGCGGATGGCTACACCTTC.